This TCR beta chain stems from a study of regulatory T cells in long-lasting Graves disease. Across the whole study: Graves' patients diagnosed newly had used antithyroid drugs under 3 months. Study findings and constraints: TCR diversity was lower in persistent than newly diagnosed Graves' disease. Among samples with persistent disease, TRBV28, TRBJ1-2 and TRBJ2-5 were favored.

Time point of the sample: newly diagnosed GD, antithyroid drugs for less than 3 months. RNA isolated from PBMCs was used to make the TCR library. This clonotype was seen a few times. The antigen is unknown. Looked up from germline, CDR1 is MGHDK and CDR2 is SYGVNS. Losses at the gene ends were 5 bases for V and 15 bases for J; bases not matched to a gene: 5. This CDR3 contains 11 residues. According to the study, TCR beta libraries were built with iRepertoire HTBI primers and CDR3-region Arm-PCR. TCRdb independently ran MiXCR on the multiplex PCR reads; one entry per CDR3 protein. The data hold approximately 250,000 distinct CDR3 sequences, with about 16% observed a single time.

This sequence was found in a female donor with Graves disease. V and J are TRBV25-1 and TRBJ2-1, with 9 bases aligning to TRBD1. The source material was peripheral blood mononuclear cells (PBMCs), sampled at new diagnosis, from a patient treated with antithyroid drugs. The CDR3 coding sequence is TGTGCCAGCAGTCAAACAGGGGGCCCGTTCTTC. Translation: CASSQTGGPFF.